Given below is one TCR beta chain in context. No much larger clonotype is one base removed from it; base qualities were not supplied. The treatment or condition label, as the study defines it: live attenuated yellow fever vaccine strain. PBMCs were isolated from peripheral blood using a standard Ficoll-Paque protocol. Epitope-specific CD8 T cells were sorted with a dextramer loaded with the yellow fever NS4B epitope peptide, together with anti-CD3 and anti-CD8 staining. RNA was extracted with TriZol from bulk PBMCs, CD4 and CD8 fractions, and dextramer-positive and dextramer-negative fractions. The record originates from a study of T cells after yellow fever vaccination (dated by TCRdb to the late 2010s). The study in broad terms: Libraries from fractions with low cell numbers were prepared with the SMART-Seq v4 Ultra Low Input RNA kit. To follow T-cell clones before and after both primary and booster YFV17D yellow fever vaccination, bulk TCR alpha and beta repertoires underwent longitudinal sequencing. The cohort comprised two healthy male donors, one aged 18 to 30 and one aged 30 to 39 years. Blood was collected at multiple timepoints before and after primary and secondary immunization, and bulk PBMC replicates and cell subsets were isolated. Paper-wide results and their limitations: A small fraction of clonotypes showed up in both the CD4 and CD8 compartments, probably as a result of convergent recombination. Because only a couple of donors were included in the study, the extent to which the findings can be generalized is limited. The secondary T-cell response was weaker than the primary response but faster, peaking on day 5 instead of day 15. After the booster, most of the clones that had expanded following primary vaccination were detected again (just under 97% of CD4 and 85% to 90% of CD8), which suggests that memory was broadly maintained. Because abundant contaminating clonotypes from the bulk population could be contained in FACS-sorted repertoires, computational filtering was required.

V is cut by 6 bases and J by 0 bases, and the space between the germline ends is 13 bases. CDR1 is given as KGHSH and CDR2 as LQKENI, both from the germline V gene. From cysteine to phenylalanine, the CDR3 is 15 amino acids long. Here the CDR3 DNA is all that survives: 45 bases in frame from base 1. TCR cDNA was synthesized by 5'RACE template switching, through which a universal primer site and unique molecular identifiers were introduced. Priming for cDNA synthesis came from both the TCR alpha and TCR beta constant segments. Library amplification involved two PCR steps, and the second step added sample barcodes and sequencing adapters. Sequencing of libraries was done on Illumina HiSeq 2500 (2x100 bp) or NovaSeq (2x150 bp). In the source study's methods: MIGEC handled demultiplexing of reads and collapsing into UMI consensus sequences, while MiXCR performed V(D)J alignment. Vaccine-responding clonotypes were defined with edgeR using replicate PBMC samples, requiring FDR below 0.01 and a log2 fold change above 5 up to day 15. Each bulk clonotype was labeled CD4 or CD8 based on which sequenced repertoire, CD4 or CD8, contained the clonotype at higher abundance. Clonotypes enriched at least 10-fold in dextramer-positive over dextramer-negative fractions were defined as NS4B-specific, and CD4-biased clonotypes were excluded. TCRdb cleaned the public reads at Q25 with fastp, built clones with MiXCR and kept in-frame beta chains. For every CDR3 protein sequence, its rows merge into one entry that carries the most common genes and DNA. The V and J calls here are based on TCRdb, not the publication. This sample holds 100,000 or so distinct CDR3 sequences; more than 7.5% were observed only once. The top ten clonotypes cover 16% of the sample.

The sample here was CD8+ T cells not binding an NS4B(214-222) dextramer, sorted from PBMCs, taken around 15 days after the first yellow fever vaccination. In the paper's terms, the cell subset or site label means: NS4B epitope dextramer-negative CD8 T cells. This chain joins TRBV18 to TRBJ2-3; TRBD2 could be the D gene, as 6 bases match. The clonotype originates from a young man who received the YFV17D yellow fever vaccine. The CDR3 is CASSADRGSTDTQYF. The DNA sequence is given as TGTGCCAGCTCGGCTGATCGGGGGAGCACAGATACGCAGTATTTT.